Below, 24 T cell receptor beta chains from the same sample are listed, as sequenced in a study of cytomegalovirus exposure and HLA in healthy donors. Produced via immunoSEQ multiplex PCR; TCRdb's table is partial and in-frame only. The sample includes about 60,000 clones, 90% to 96% of them seen just once. The sample was PBMCs. Receptors originate from a man between 18 and 29 years old in good health and CMV-seronegative.

The chain uses TRBV28 and TRBJ1-1; perhaps TRBD1 as D (5 bases). The length of the CDR3 is 13 residues. Trimming shortened V by 8 bases and J by 5 bases, and 15 bases separated the two germline ends. Germline CDR1 MDHEN, CDR2 SYDVKM. The CDR3 sequence: CASGERQGTEAFF. The CDR3 DNA reads as TGTGCCAGCGGAGAGAGGCAGGGTACTGAAGCTTTCTTT.

The chain joins TRBV6-1 to TRBJ1-5, with 8 bases lining up with TRBD1. The CDR3 loop spans 15 amino acids. With V trimmed by 2 bases and J by 7 bases, 7 bases remained unmatched. CDR1 and CDR2 (germline): MNHNS, SASEGT. The CDR3 sequence is CASSERDRIGQPQHF. The DNA of the CDR3 is TGTGCCAGCAGTGAACGGGACAGGATCGGCCAGCCCCAGCATTTT.

J is TRBJ1-4 and V is TRBV5-1, with a tentative D call TRBD1 (5 bases). Germline V gene sequence: CDR1 SGHRS, CDR2 YFSETQ. There are 15 residues in the CDR3. V lost 4 bases and J lost 5, with 15 bases in between. The CDR3 DNA sequence: TGCGCCAGCAGCCTTGACAGCGTGGCCAATGAAAAACTGTTTTTT. Translated: CASSLDSVANEKLFF.

The rearrangement uses TRBV5-1 and TRBJ2-1; D gene unclear. CDR3 size: 14 residues. Per the germline V gene, CDR1 is SGHRS and CDR2 is YFSETQ. V dropped 1 base and J dropped 9 bases, with 14 bases sitting between them. The CDR3, as DNA: TGCGCCAGCAGCTTGTTGGCCCAGAATGGTGAGCAGTTCTTC. It yields the protein CASSLLAQNGEQFF.

The chain links TRBV9 to TRBJ2-1, with D perhaps TRBD1 (6 bases). Germline CDR1 SGDLS, CDR2 YYNGEE. V lost 4 bases to trimming and J lost 3 bases, with 14 bases between them. CDR3 length equals 15 residues. CDR3 region: CASSPEGDNYNEQFF. CDR3 sequence (DNA): TGTGCCAGCAGCCCCGAGGGGGACAACTACAATGAGCAGTTCTTC.

This chain joins TRBV9 and TRBJ2-2, with TRBD2 as a possible D gene (7 bases). Germline values: CDR1 SGDLS, CDR2 YYNGEE. This CDR3 spans 16 amino acids. Trimming took off 4 bases at V and 4 bases at J, with 17 bases between the two ends. CDR3 nucleotides: TGTGCCAGCAGCCCTATAGGGGGGGCGGGCACCGGGGAGCTGTTTTTT. It encodes CASSPIGGAGTGELFF. The entire variable domain, with the rest obtained from reference TRBV9 and TRBJ2-2, is as follows: DSGVTQTPKHLITATGQRVTLRCSPRSGDLSVYWYQQSLDQGLQFLIQYYNGEERAKGNILERFSAQQFPDLHSELNLSSLELGDSALYFCASSPIGGAGTGELFFGEGSRLTVL.

V is TRBV7-9 and J is TRBJ1-2; 11 bases align to TRBD1. The V and J ends lost 7 bases and 2 bases, in that order; junction bases with no gene match: 3. The CDR3 totals 14 residues. Germline CDR1 reads SEHNR; CDR2 reads FQNEAQ (reference sequence). CDR3 coding DNA: TGTGCCAGCATAGGACAGGGGGCGAACTATGGCTACACCTTC. This gives the protein CASIGQGANYGYTF.

This chain joins TRBV4-1 and TRBJ2-2; possible D gene TRBD2, 5 bases. CDR1 is MGHRA and CDR2 is YSYEKL in the germline V gene. The CDR3 is made up of 15 amino acids. V lost 5 bases and J lost 3, with 13 bases in between. The CDR3 is CASSFGNGDTGELFF. CDR3 in DNA: TGCGCCAGCAGCTTTGGAAACGGGGACACCGGGGAGCTGTTTTTT.

V usage is TRBV28 and J usage is TRBJ1-5; D remains unclear. Per germline, CDR1 MDHEN and CDR2 SYDVKM. Trimming cost V 5 bases and J 1 base, with 6 bases left between them. This CDR3 is 13 amino acids long. CDR3 DNA sequence: TGTGCCAGCAGTCCAGTGAGCAATCAGCCCCAGCATTTT. Translation gives CASSPVSNQPQHF. The full variable domain, rest sourced from reference TRBV28 and TRBJ1-5, is DVKVTQSSRYLVKRTGEKVFLECVQDMDHENMFWYRQDPGLGLRLIYFSYDVKMKEKGDIPEGYSVSREKKERFSLILESASTNQTSMYLCASSPVSNQPQHFGDGTRLSIL.

This rearrangement joins TRBV30 to TRBJ2-3; possible D gene TRBD1, 5 bases. This CDR3 region has 13 residues. The V and J ends lost 8 bases and 3 bases respectively, with 15 bases between them. Per the germline V gene, CDR1 is GTSNPN and CDR2 is SVGIG (reference sequence). CDR3 in amino acids: CAGAAGVTDTQYF. The CDR3, as DNA: TGTGCCGGGGCTGCAGGAGTGACAGATACGCAGTATTTT.

The chain has TRBV28 and TRBJ1-5; 9 positions agree with TRBD1. The ends lost 6 bases at V and 5 bases at J; junction bases unmatched: 5. CDR3 length equals 14 residues. Looked up from germline, CDR1 is MDHEN and CDR2 is SYDVKM. This chain's CDR3 is CASSPGQGYQPQHF. CDR3 bases: TGTGCCAGCAGCCCGGGACAGGGCTATCAGCCCCAGCATTTT.

The V and J genes are TRBV18 and TRBJ2-7, with 14 bases identical to TRBD2. Per germline, CDR1 KGHSH and CDR2 LQKENI. V lost 3 bases to trimming and J lost 7 bases; unmatched junction nucleotides: 5. CDR3 length: 15 residues. CDR3 in amino acids: CASSPTSGRAVEQYF. For the CDR3, the DNA is TGTGCCAGCTCACCGACTAGCGGGAGGGCCGTGGAGCAGTACTTC.

A single count supports this clone. The chain joins TRBV6-1 to TRBJ1-5, with a possible D match to TRBD1 (5 bases). The CDR3 has 15 residues. V was trimmed by 2 bases and J by 4 bases, leaving 12 bases between them. Germline V gene lookup returns CDR1 MNHNS and CDR2 SASEGT. The CDR3 nucleotides read TGTGCCAGCAGTGAATTTCTGGCAGGGAATCAGCCCCAGCATTTT. It encodes CASSEFLAGNQPQHF.

This rearrangement joins TRBV27 to TRBJ2-7; the D gene is possibly TRBD1 (6 bases). This CDR3 has 13 residues. V dropped 2 bases and J dropped 3 bases, with 8 bases sitting between them. Germline V gene data show CDR1 as MNHEY and CDR2 as SMNVEV (reference sequence). CDR3 sequence: CASSLRDNYEQYF. The CDR3 bases are TGTGCCAGCAGTTTAAGGGACAACTACGAGCAGTACTTC.

The chain carries TRBV4-2 and TRBJ2-1, with 12 bases identical to TRBD2. CDR3 size: 15 residues. Germline values: CDR1 LGHNA, CDR2 YNFKEQ. J was trimmed by 8 bases and V by 4 bases; bases with no gene match: 6. The CDR3 coding sequence is TGTGCCAGCAGCCTAAGGACTAGCGGGAACTATGAGCAGTTCTTC. Amino acids: CASSLRTSGNYEQFF.

The chain is built from TRBV18 and TRBJ1-5, with D perhaps TRBD1 (6 bases). Germline V gene sequence: CDR1 KGHSH, CDR2 LQKENI. Deletions cut 5 bases from V and 4 bases from J, with 9 bases between. This CDR3 contains 13 residues. The CDR3 sequence: CASSKDSNQPQHF. CDR3 nucleotides: TGTGCCAGCTCAAAGGACAGTAATCAGCCCCAGCATTTT. The full variable domain, in which reference TRBV18 and TRBJ1-5 provide the parts outside the CDR3, is NAGVMQNPRHLVRRRGQEARLRCSPMKGHSHVYWYRQLPEEGLKFMVYLQKENIIDESGMPKERFSAEFPKEGPSILRIQQVVRGDSAAYFCASSKDSNQPQHFGDGTRLSIL.

This chain uses TRBV6-5 with TRBJ2-1; a possible D gene is TRBD2 (6 bases). The CDR3 has 14 amino acids. With 8 bases removed from V and 8 bases from J, the gap between germline ends came to 19 bases. Germline V gene lookup returns CDR1 MNHEY and CDR2 SVGAGI. DNA for the CDR3: TGTGCCAGCGCCTATCGGGGGAACGGCGATGAGCAGTTCTTC. Amino acids: CASAYRGNGDEQFF.

The chain employs TRBV11-2 and TRBJ1-2; D uncertain. V lost 5 bases to trimming and J lost 10 bases, with 17 bases between them. CDR3 length: 13 residues. Germline V gene lookup returns CDR1 SGHAT and CDR2 FQNNGV. CDR3 sequence: CASSPLQVDHYTF. The DNA of the CDR3 is TGTGCCAGCAGCCCACTCCAGGTAGATCACTACACCTTC. Full variable domain (rest looked up from reference TRBV11-2 and TRBJ1-2): EAGVAQSPRYKIIEKRQSVAFWCNPISGHATLYWYQQILGQGPKLLIQFQNNGVVDDSQLPKDRFSAERLKGVDSTLKIQPAKLEDSAVYLCASSPLQVDHYTFGSGTRLTVV.

The V call is TRBV11-3, the J call TRBJ2-2; weak D call: TRBD2 (5 bases). V shed 3 bases and J shed 5 bases, with 10 bases lying between them. The germline V gene has CDR1 SGHNT and CDR2 YENEEA. There are 14 residues in the CDR3. CDR3 nucleotide sequence: TGTGCCAGCAGCTTTGAGGGATCGACCGGGGAGCTGTTTTTT. Translation gives CASSFEGSTGELFF.

In nucleotides, the CDR3 is TGTGCCAGCAGCCAAGAGGATAGCGGGAGCGAGCAGTACTTC. It encodes CASSQEDSGSEQYF. The chain is built from TRBV14 and TRBJ2-7; the match to TRBD2 covers 9 bases. The ends lost 0 bases at V and 6 bases at J; junction bases unmatched: 3. Germline values: CDR1 SGHDN, CDR2 FVKESK. The CDR3 is made up of 14 amino acids.

The J gene is TRBJ1-2, the V gene TRBV29-1; TRBD1 might be the D (5 bases). This CDR3 contains 14 residues. Germline V lookup: CDR1 SQVTM, CDR2 ANQGSEA. Trimming removed 4 bases from V and 0 bases from J, with 12 bases in between. For the CDR3, the DNA is TGCAGCGTTGGGATCGGACACACTAACTATGGCTACACCTTC. It codes for CSVGIGHTNYGYTF.

The CDR3 spells CATSDRVGEQYF. The CDR3 DNA sequence: TGTGCCACATCAGACAGGGTGGGGGAGCAGTACTTC. The chain links TRBV19 to TRBJ2-7, with 7 bases lining up with TRBD1. This CDR3 has 12 residues. Germline values: CDR1 LNHDA, CDR2 SQIVND (reference sequence). With V trimmed by 10 bases and J by 7 bases, 10 bases remained unmatched. Filled out from reference TRBV19 and TRBJ2-7, the complete variable domain reads DGGITQSPKYLFRKEGQNVTLSCEQNLNHDAMYWYRQDPGQGLRLIYYSQIVNDFQKGDIAEGYSVSREKKESFPLTVTSAQKNPTAFYLCATSDRVGEQYFGPGTRLTVT.

The chain employs TRBV18 and TRBJ2-7; 10 bases match TRBD2. J was trimmed by 6 bases and V by 5 bases; bases with no gene match: 13. The CDR3 has 16 amino acids. CDR1 and CDR2 from the germline V gene are KGHSH and LQKENI. CDR3 loop: CASSSWTSGGGSEQYF. DNA of the CDR3: TGTGCCAGCTCATCCTGGACTAGCGGAGGGGGGAGCGAGCAGTACTTC.

The V call is TRBV7-8, the J call TRBJ2-5; a weak D match, TRBD2 (6 bases). Per germline, CDR1 SGHVS and CDR2 FQNEAQ. This CDR3 comprises 17 residues. V was shortened by 2 bases and J by 1 base, with 17 bases between the two germline ends. CDR3 nucleotides: TGTGCCAGCAGCTTAAGACCGACGGAGGGGATCCAAGAGACCCAGTACTTC. It is translated as CASSLRPTEGIQETQYF.